This section outlines one TCR beta chain sequence together with its context. The data were taken from a study of OX40 agonist ivuxolimab in advanced cancers. Study at large: Patients were treated with ivuxolimab, an agonistic anti-OX40 (CD134) antibody. Dose-escalation patients had hepatocellular carcinoma, melanoma, renal cell or head and neck cancer.

Trimming took 2 bases from V and 2 from J, leaving 7 bases between them. This CDR3 is 13 amino acids long. Germline CDR1 SGHDT, CDR2 YYEEEE. Sequenced by immunoSEQ multiplex PCR; TCRdb stores in-frame clones only, minus some. The sample gives about 88,000 clones, around 83% of which show up once; around 0.21% is in the top ten. The cohort excluded patients with autoimmune disease history or systemic immunosuppression. Samples of blood were obtained at baseline, on cycle 4 day 1, and on cycle 7 day 1. The sequence derives from an adult with an advanced solid tumor such as melanoma, head and neck, liver or kidney cancer. Sample: CD4+ or CD8+ T cells sorted from blood, taken in a trial of the OX40 agonist ivuxolimab. V gene TRBV5-6 combines with J gene TRBJ1-2; no reliable D call. The DNA for the CDR3 is TGTGCCAGCAGCTTACAGAGAAACTATGGCTACACCTTC. Protein: CASSLQRNYGYTF.